This T cell receptor (beta chain) was identified during a study of breast tumors, draining lymph nodes, adjacent tissues. Study-level results: Tumor TCR diversity was below lymph nodes but above nontumor tissue. Luminal-like breast cancer showed significantly greater tumor-nontumor repertoire similarity than basal-like breast cancer did. Tumor T cell lymph node origin was a supported hypothesis, not proven. The data were judged consistent with most tumor T cells coming from lymph node and expanding in tumor.

Germline assignment: CDR1 LGHNA and CDR2 YNFKEQ. The CDR3 runs to 17 residues. Trimming took 3 bases from V and 1 from J; bases not matched to a gene: 11. Axillary draining lymph nodes of breast cancer patients supplied the node samples. TCRdb reanalysed the multiplex PCR reads using MiXCR and keeps one entry per CDR3 protein. There are 180,000 or so distinct CDR3 sequences in the sample; 30% to 40% occur only once, and about 3.7% lies in the top ten. This clonotype has a count of ten or more. The target antigen is unknown. The chain carries TRBV4-2 and TRBJ2-5, with 7 bases lining up with TRBD2. This clonotype was sampled from a female donor with breast cancer. Some clones in this sample may be carry-over from other donors' samples. The sequencing sample was made of axillary lymph node tissue. The CDR3 here is CASSQPPRAGLQETQYF. DNA for the CDR3: TGTGCCAGCAGCCAGCCCCCTCGAGCGGGGCTCCAAGAGACCCAGTACTTC.